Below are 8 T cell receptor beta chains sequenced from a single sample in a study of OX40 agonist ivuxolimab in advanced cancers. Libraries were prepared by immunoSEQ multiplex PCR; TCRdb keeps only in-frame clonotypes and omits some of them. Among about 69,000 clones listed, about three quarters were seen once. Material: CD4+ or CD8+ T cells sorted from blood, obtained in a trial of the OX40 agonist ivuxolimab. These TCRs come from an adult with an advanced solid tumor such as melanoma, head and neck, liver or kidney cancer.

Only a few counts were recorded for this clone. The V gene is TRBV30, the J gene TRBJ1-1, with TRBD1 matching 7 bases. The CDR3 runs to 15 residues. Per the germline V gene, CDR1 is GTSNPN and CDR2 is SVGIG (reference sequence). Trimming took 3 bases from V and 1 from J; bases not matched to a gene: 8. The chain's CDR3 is CAWRQGLDWNTEAFF. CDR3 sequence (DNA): TGTGCCTGGAGACAGGGGCTGGACTGGAACACTGAAGCTTTCTTT.

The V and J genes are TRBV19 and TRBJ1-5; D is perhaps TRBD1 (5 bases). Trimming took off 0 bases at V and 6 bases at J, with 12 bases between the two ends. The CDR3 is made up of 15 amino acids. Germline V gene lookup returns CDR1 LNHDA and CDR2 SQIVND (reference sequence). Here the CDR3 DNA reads TGTGCCAGTAGTATAGACAGCCAGGGCTTTCAGCCCCAGCATTTT. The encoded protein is CASSIDSQGFQPQHF.

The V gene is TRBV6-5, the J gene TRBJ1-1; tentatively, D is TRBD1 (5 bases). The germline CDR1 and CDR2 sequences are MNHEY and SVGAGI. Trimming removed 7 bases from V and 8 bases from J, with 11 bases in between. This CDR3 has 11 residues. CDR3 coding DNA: TGTGCCAGCAACCAGGGTTCGGAAGCTTTCTTT. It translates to CASNQGSEAFF.

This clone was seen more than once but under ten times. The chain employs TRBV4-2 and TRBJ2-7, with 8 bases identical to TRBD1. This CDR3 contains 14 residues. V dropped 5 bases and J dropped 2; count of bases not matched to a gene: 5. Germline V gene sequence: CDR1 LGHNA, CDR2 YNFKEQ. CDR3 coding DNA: TGTGCCAGCAGCTCAACAGGGGGAGCCTACGAGCAGTACTTC. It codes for CASSSTGGAYEQYF.

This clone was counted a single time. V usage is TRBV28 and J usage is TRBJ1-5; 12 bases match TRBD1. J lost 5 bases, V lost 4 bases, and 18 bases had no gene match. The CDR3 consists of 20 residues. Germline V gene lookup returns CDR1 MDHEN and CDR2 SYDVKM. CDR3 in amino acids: CASSSYRDRGHGGRDQPQHF. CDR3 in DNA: TGTGCCAGCAGTTCGTACCGGGACAGGGGGCATGGCGGGCGCGATCAGCCCCAGCATTTT.

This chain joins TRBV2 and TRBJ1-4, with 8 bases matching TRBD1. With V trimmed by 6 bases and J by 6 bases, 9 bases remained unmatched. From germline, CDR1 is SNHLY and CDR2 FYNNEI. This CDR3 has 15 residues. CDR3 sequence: CASSPGGREDEKLFF. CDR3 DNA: TGTGCCAGCAGCCCAGGGGGCCGGGAGGATGAAAAACTGTTTTTT.

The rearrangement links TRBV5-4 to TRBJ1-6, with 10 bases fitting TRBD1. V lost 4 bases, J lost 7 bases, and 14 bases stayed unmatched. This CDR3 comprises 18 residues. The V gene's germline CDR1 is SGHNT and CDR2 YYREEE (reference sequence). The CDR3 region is CASSQIPGQGLRNSPLHF. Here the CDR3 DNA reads TGTGCCAGCAGCCAAATTCCGGGACAGGGGCTTCGGAATTCACCCCTCCACTTT. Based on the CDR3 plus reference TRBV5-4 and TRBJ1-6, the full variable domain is ETGVTQSPTHLIKTRGQQVTLRCSSQSGHNTVSWYQQALGQGPQFIFQYYREEENGRGNFPPRFSGLQFPNYSSELNVNALELDDSALYLCASSQIPGQGLRNSPLHFGNGTRLTVT.

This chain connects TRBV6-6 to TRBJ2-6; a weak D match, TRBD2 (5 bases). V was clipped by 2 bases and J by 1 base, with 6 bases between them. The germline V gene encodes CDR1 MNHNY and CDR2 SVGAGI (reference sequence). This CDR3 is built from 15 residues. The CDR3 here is CASSYEGSGANVLTF. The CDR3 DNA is TGTGCCAGCAGTTACGAGGGATCTGGGGCCAACGTCCTGACTTTC.